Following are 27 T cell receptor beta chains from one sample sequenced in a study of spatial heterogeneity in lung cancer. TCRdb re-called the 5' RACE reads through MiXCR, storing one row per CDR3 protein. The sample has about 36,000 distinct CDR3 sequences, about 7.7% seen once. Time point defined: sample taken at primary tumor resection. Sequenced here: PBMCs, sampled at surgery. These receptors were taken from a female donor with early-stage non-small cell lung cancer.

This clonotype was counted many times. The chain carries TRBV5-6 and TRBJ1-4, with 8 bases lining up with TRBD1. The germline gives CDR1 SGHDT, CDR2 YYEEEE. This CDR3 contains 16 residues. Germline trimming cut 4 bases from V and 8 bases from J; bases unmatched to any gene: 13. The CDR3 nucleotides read TGTGCCAGCAGCGCTTTTAAGGGACAGGTTCGCGAAAAACTGTTTTTT. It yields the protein CASSAFKGQVREKLFF.

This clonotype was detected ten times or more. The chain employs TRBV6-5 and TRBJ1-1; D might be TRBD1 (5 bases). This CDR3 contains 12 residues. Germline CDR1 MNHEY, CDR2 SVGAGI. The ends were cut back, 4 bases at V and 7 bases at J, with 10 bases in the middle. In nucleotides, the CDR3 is TGTGCCAGCAGTTTCCGGGACGGTGAAGCTTTCTTT. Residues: CASSFRDGEAFF.

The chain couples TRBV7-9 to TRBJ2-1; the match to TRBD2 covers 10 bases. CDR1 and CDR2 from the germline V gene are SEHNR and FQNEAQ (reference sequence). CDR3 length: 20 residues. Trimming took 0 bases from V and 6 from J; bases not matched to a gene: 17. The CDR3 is CASSLARLAGVYKRGNEQFF. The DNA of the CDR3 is TGTGCCAGCAGCTTAGCGCGGCTAGCGGGAGTCTACAAACGGGGCAATGAGCAGTTCTTC.

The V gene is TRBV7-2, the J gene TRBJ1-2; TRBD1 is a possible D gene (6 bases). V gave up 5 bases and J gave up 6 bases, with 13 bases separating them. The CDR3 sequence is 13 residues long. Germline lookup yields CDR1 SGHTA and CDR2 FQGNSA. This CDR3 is CASSAQGIDGYTF. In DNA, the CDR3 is TGTGCCAGCAGCGCCCAGGGGATAGATGGCTACACCTTC.

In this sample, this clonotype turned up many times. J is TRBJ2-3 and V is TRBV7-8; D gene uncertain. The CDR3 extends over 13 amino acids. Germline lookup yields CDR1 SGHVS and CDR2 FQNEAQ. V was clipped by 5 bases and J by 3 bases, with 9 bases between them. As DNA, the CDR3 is TGTGCCAGCAGCCCCACTTGGACAGATACGCAGTATTTT. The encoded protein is CASSPTWTDTQYF.

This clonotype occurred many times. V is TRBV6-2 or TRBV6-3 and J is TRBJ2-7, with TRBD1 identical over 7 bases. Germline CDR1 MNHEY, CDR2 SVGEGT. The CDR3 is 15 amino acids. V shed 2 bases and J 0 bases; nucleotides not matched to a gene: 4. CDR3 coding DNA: TGTGCCAGCAGTTACCTGACAGGGAGCTCCTACGAGCAGTACTTC. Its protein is CASSYLTGSSYEQYF.

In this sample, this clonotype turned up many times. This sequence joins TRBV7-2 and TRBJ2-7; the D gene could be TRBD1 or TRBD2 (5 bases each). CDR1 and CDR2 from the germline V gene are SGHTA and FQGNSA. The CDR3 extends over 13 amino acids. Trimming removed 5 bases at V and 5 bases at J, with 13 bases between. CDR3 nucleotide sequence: TGTGCCAGCAGCCTACTCCGGGGACACGAGCAGTACTTC. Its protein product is CASSLLRGHEQYF.

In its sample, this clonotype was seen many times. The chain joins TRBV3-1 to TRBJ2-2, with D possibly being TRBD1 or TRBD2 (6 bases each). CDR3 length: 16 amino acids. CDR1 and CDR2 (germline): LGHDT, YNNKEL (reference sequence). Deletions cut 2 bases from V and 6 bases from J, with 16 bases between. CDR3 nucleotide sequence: TGTGCCAGCAGCCAATGGGGGCTAGCGAGCGCCGGGGAGCTGTTTTTT. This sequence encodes CASSQWGLASAGELFF.

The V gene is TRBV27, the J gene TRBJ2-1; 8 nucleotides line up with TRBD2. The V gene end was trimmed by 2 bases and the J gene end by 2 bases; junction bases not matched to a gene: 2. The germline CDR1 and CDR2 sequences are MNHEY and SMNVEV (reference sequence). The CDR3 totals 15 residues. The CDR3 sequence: CASSLSGGPYNEQFF. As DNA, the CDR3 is TGTGCCAGCAGTTTAAGCGGGGGTCCCTACAATGAGCAGTTCTTC.

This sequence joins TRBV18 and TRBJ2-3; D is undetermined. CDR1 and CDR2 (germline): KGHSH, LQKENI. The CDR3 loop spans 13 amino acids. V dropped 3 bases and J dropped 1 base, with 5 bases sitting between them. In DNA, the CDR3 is TGTGCCAGCTCACCCCCCGGCACAGATACGCAGTATTTT. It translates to CASSPPGTDTQYF. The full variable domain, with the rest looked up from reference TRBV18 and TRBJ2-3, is NAGVMQNPRHLVRRRGQEARLRCSPMKGHSHVYWYRQLPEEGLKFMVYLQKENIIDESGMPKERFSAEFPKEGPSILRIQQVVRGDSAAYFCASSPPGTDTQYFGPGTRLTVL.

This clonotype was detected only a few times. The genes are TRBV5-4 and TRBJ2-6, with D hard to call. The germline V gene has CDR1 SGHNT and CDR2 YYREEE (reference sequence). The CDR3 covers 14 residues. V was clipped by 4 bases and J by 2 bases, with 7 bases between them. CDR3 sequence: CASSKEAGANVLTF. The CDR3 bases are TGTGCCAGCAGCAAGGAAGCTGGGGCCAACGTCCTGACTTTC.

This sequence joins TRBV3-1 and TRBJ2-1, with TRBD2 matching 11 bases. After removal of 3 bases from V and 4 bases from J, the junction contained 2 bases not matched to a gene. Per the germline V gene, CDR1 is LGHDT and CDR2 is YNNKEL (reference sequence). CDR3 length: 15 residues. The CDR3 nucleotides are TGTGCCAGCAGCCAGGGACTAGCGGAGTACAATGAGCAGTTCTTC. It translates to CASSQGLAEYNEQFF.

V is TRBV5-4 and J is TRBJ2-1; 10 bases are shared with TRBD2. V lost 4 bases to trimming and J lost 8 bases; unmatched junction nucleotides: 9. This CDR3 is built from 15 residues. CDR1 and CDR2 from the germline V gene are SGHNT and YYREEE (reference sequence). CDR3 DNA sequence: TGTGCCAGCAGCCCGTCGGGACTAGCGAGGGATGAGCAGTTCTTC. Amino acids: CASSPSGLARDEQFF.

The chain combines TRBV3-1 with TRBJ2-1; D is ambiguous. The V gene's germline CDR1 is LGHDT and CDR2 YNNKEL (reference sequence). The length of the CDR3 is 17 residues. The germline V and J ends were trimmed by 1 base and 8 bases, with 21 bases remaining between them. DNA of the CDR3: TGTGCCAGCAGCCAAGTTAGGACCAAAGGGCATCGGGATGAGCAGTTCTTC. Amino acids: CASSQVRTKGHRDEQFF.

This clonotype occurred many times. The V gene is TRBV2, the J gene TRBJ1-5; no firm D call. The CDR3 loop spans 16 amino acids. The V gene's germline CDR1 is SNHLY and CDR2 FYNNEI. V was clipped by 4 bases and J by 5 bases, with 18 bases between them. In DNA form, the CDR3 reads TGTGCCAGCAGTGCTACGAGGACCCAGTCTGATCAGCCCCAGCATTTT. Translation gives CASSATRTQSDQPQHF.

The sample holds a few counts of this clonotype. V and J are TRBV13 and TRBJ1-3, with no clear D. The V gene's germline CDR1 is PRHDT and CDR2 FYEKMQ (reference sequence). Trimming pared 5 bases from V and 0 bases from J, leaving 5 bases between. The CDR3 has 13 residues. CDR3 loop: CASSPLSGNTIYF. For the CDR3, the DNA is TGTGCCAGCAGCCCTCTCTCTGGAAACACCATATATTTT.

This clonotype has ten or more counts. The CDR3 DNA reads as TGTGCCAGCAGCTCGCTCGGCAGGGGAGGGCAAGAGACCCAGTACTTC. Protein product: CASSSLGRGGQETQYF. V usage is TRBV28 and J usage is TRBJ2-5; D perhaps matches TRBD2 (7 bases). This CDR3 has 16 residues. Trimming left V 6 bases short and J 2 bases short, with 19 bases between. Looked up from germline, CDR1 is MDHEN and CDR2 is SYDVKM. Based on the CDR3 plus reference TRBV28 and TRBJ2-5, the full variable domain is DVKVTQSSRYLVKRTGEKVFLECVQDMDHENMFWYRQDPGLGLRLIYFSYDVKMKEKGDIPEGYSVSREKKERFSLILESASTNQTSMYLCASSSLGRGGQETQYFGPGTRLLVL.

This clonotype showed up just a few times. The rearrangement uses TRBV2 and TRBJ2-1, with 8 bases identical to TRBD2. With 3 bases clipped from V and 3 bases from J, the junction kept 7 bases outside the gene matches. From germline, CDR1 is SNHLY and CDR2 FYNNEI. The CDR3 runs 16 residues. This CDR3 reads CASSDQAGDFYNEQFF. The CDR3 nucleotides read TGTGCCAGCAGTGATCAAGCGGGGGATTTCTACAATGAGCAGTTCTTC.

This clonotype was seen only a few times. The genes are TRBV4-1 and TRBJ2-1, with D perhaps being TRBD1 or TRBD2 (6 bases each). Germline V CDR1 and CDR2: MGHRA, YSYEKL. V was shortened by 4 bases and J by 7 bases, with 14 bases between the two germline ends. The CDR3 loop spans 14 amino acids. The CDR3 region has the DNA TGCGCCAGCAGCCGAGGGGGAGGTGGGAATGAGCAGTTCTTC. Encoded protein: CASSRGGGGNEQFF.

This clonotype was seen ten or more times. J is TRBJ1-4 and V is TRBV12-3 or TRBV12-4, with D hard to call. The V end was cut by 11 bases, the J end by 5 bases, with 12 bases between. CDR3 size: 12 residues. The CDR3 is CACGRRNEKLFF. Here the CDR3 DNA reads TGTGCCTGCGGCAGGAGGAATGAAAAACTGTTTTTT.

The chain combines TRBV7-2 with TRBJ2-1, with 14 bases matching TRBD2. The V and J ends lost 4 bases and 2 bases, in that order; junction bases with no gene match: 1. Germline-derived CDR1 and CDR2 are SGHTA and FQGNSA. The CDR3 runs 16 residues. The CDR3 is CASSWGLAGAYNEQFF. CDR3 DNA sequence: TGTGCCAGCAGCTGGGGACTAGCGGGGGCCTACAATGAGCAGTTCTTC.

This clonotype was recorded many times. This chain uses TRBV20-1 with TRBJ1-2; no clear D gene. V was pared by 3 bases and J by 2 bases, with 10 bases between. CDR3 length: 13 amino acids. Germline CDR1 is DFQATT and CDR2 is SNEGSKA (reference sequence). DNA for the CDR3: TGCAGTGCTAGTTTCCTGGGAAACTATGGCTACACCTTC. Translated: CSASFLGNYGYTF.

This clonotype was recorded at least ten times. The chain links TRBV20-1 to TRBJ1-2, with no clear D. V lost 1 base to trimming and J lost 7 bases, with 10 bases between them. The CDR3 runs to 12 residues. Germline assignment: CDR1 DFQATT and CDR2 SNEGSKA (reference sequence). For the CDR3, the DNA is TGCAGTGCTAGAGTGTCCTCCGCTGGCTACACCTTC. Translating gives CSARVSSAGYTF.

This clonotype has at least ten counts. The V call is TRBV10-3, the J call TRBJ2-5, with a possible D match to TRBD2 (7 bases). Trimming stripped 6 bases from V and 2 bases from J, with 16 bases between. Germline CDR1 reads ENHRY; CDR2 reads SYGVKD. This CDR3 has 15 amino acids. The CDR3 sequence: CAISRQERDQETQYF. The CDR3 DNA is TGTGCCATCAGCCGACAGGAGCGGGATCAAGAGACCCAGTACTTC.

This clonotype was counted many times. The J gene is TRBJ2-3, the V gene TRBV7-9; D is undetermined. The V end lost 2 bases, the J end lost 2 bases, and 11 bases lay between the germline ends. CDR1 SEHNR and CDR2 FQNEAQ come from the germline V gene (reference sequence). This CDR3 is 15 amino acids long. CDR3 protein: CASSLLASNTDTQYF. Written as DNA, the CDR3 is TGTGCCAGCAGCTTATTAGCCTCTAACACAGATACGCAGTATTTT.

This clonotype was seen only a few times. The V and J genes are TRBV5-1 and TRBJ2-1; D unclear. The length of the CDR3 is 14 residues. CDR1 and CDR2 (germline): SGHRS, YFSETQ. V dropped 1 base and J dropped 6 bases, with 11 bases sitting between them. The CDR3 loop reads CASSLLGSVNEQFF. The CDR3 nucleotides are TGCGCCAGCAGCTTGCTAGGGTCCGTCAATGAGCAGTTCTTC.

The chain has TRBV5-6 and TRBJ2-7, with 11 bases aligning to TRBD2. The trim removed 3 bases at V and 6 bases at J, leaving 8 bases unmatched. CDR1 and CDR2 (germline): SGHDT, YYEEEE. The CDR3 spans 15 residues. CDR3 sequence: CASSSYVAGGSEQYF. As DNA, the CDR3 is TGTGCCAGCAGCTCTTACGTAGCGGGAGGGTCCGAGCAGTACTTC. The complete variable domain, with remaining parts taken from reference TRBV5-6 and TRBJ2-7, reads DAGVTQSPTHLIKTRGQQVTLRCSPKSGHDTVSWYQQALGQGPQFIFQYYEEEERQRGNFPDRFSGHQFPNYSSELNVNALLLGDSALYLCASSSYVAGGSEQYFGPGTRLTVT.